This TCR beta chain was captured in a study of shared T cell receptors in the human thymus. V was pared by 4 bases and J by 4 bases, with 5 bases of the junction left unmatched. This CDR3 comprises 14 residues. CDR1 and CDR2 (germline): SGHVS, FNYEAQ. Here immunoSEQ multiplex PCR was the method, and the copy in TCRdb shows in-frame clones only, minus some. The sample includes roughly 660,000 clones, 70% to 90% seen only once; the top ten take about 0.01%. These data also featured in a second study, about human thymus T cells.

Input material: thymocytes. This TCR derives from a boy in the first two years of life with a congenital heart defect. The V gene is TRBV7-6, the J gene TRBJ1-2, with 8 bases aligning to TRBD1. CDR3 bases: TGTGCCAGCAGCTCGACAGGGGCCGGCTATGGCTACACCTTC. Translation gives CASSSTGAGYGYTF.